Below are 10 T cell receptor beta chains sequenced from a single sample in a study of T cell changes during pregnancy in multiple sclerosis. Some clones are missing from TCRdb's copy, which holds only in-frame ones; the method was immunoSEQ multiplex PCR. The data show about 38,000 clones, roughly 91% seen once. This material consisted of CD8+ T cells from peripheral blood mononuclear cells, taken in the second trimester of pregnancy. These receptors were collected from a female donor with multiple sclerosis, enrolled in a pregnancy study.

V gene TRBV9 combines with J gene TRBJ2-5, with TRBD2 identical over 7 bases. J lost 3 bases, V lost 1 base, and 6 bases had no gene match. This CDR3 has 15 amino acids. Germline V gene lookup returns CDR1 SGDLS and CDR2 YYNGEE. The CDR3 coding sequence is TGTGCCAGCAGCGTATGGGCTAGCGGAAAAGAGACCCAGTACTTC. Its translation is CASSVWASGKETQYF. Full variable domain (outside the CDR3, taken from reference TRBV9 and TRBJ2-5): DSGVTQTPKHLITATGQRVTLRCSPRSGDLSVYWYQQSLDQGLQFLIQYYNGEERAKGNILERFSAQQFPDLHSELNLSSLELGDSALYFCASSVWASGKETQYFGPGTRLLVL.

V gene TRBV4-3 combines with J gene TRBJ2-1; 10 nucleotides agree with TRBD2. The ends lost 4 bases at V and 3 bases at J; junction bases unmatched: 6. The germline CDR1 and CDR2 sequences are LGHNA and YSLEER. This CDR3 has 16 amino acids. The CDR3 DNA is TGCGCCAGCAGCCCTAATAGCGGGGGGCACTACAATGAGCAGTTCTTC. It translates to CASSPNSGGHYNEQFF.

The chain employs TRBV11-2 and TRBJ2-7, with TRBD2 matching over 11 bases. With 4 bases clipped from V and 3 bases from J, the junction kept 5 bases outside the gene matches. In germline, CDR1 is SGHAT, CDR2 FQNNGV. The CDR3 runs 15 residues. CDR3: CASSSGTSGFYEQYF. In nucleotides, the CDR3 is TGTGCCAGCAGCTCCGGGACTAGCGGTTTCTACGAGCAGTACTTC.

This chain links TRBV5-1 with TRBJ2-5; a possible D gene is TRBD1 (6 bases). The CDR3 has 15 residues. CDR1 and CDR2 (germline): SGHRS, YFSETQ. V lost 4 bases to trimming and J lost 1 base, with 14 bases between them. The CDR3, as DNA: TGCGCCAGCAGCCGTGGCCGAGGGGGCCAAGAGACCCAGTACTTC. The encoded protein is CASSRGRGGQETQYF.

The V and J genes are TRBV7-9 and TRBJ2-7, with 9 bases fitting TRBD2. Germline CDR1 reads SEHNR; CDR2 reads FQNEAQ (reference sequence). The CDR3 length is 14 residues. The J segment lost 4 bases and the V segment lost 5 bases, leaving 6 bases of the junction unmatched. The CDR3 sequence: CASSPRTSAYEQYF. The CDR3, as DNA: TGTGCCAGCAGCCCCAGGACTAGCGCTTACGAGCAGTACTTC.

V is TRBV19 and J is TRBJ2-7; 8 nucleotides match TRBD1. Trimming at V came to 3 bases and at J to 7 bases, leaving 8 bases not matched to a gene. CDR1 LNHDA and CDR2 SQIVND come from the germline V gene (reference sequence). This CDR3 is built from 14 residues. In nucleotides, the CDR3 is TGTGCCAGTAGTATCCCCAGGGGGCTTGAGGAGCAGTACTTC. Its protein product is CASSIPRGLEEQYF.

V is TRBV4-1 and J is TRBJ1-2; 7 bases align to TRBD1. J gave up 8 bases and V 0 bases, and 3 bases lay outside the gene matches. This CDR3 spans 13 amino acids. CDR1 and CDR2 from the germline V gene are MGHRA and YSYEKL. The CDR3 sequence is CASSQETGDGYTF. The CDR3 DNA follows: TGCGCCAGCAGCCAAGAAACAGGGGACGGCTACACCTTC.

This chain joins TRBV15 and TRBJ1-1; TRBD1 agrees at 7 bases. This CDR3 has 14 residues. V was clipped by 5 bases and J by 3 bases; unmatched bases: 6. CDR1 is LNHNV, CDR2 YYDKDF, per germline (reference sequence). The CDR3 sequence is CATSARQGHTEAFF. The CDR3, as DNA: TGTGCCACCAGCGCGCGACAGGGTCACACTGAAGCTTTCTTT. Variable domain in full (rest from reference TRBV15 and TRBJ1-1): DAMVIQNPRYQVTQFGKPVTLSCSQTLNHNVMYWYQQKSSQAPKLLFHYYDKDFNNEADTPDNFQSRRPNTSFCFLDIRSPGLGDTAMYLCATSARQGHTEAFFGQGTRLTVV.

In nucleotides, the CDR3 is TGTGCCAGCAGTGAGACTAGCGCCCCTGGGAATGAGCAGTTCTTC. Its translation: CASSETSAPGNEQFF. V and J are TRBV6-4 and TRBJ2-1; 8 nucleotides agree with TRBD2. The CDR3 has 15 amino acids. The germline V gene has CDR1 MRHNA and CDR2 SNTAGT. The V segment lost 3 bases and the J segment 7 bases; nucleotides outside the gene matches: 8.

The rearrangement joins TRBV29-1 to TRBJ2-7; 9 bases are a match to TRBD1. Germline CDR1 is SQVTM and CDR2 is ANQGSEA. The junction had 12 bases not matched to a gene; V was cut back by 7 bases and J by 5 bases. This CDR3 spans 14 amino acids. As DNA, the CDR3 is TGCAGCGCTAGAGATGGGGACAGGGACCACGAGCAGTACTTC. Amino acids: CSARDGDRDHEQYF.